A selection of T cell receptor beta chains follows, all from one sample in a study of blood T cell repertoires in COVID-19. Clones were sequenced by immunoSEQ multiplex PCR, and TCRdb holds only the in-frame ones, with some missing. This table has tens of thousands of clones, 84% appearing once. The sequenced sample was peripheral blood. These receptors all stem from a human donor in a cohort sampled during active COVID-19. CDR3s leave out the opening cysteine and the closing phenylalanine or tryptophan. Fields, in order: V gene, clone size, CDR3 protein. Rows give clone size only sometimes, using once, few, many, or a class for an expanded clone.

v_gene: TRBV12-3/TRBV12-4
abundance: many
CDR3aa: ASSLGAGRMF

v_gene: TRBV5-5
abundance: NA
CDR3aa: ASSFGPAGEQF

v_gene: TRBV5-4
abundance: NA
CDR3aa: ASSLVGRARTDTQY

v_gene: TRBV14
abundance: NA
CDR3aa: ASSPMHRGRETQY

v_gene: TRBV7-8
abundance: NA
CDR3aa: ASSFFGTGYSNQPQH

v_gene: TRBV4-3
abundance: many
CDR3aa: ASSQDLGGLGGYT

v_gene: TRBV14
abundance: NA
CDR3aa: ASSQDAGGLYNEQF

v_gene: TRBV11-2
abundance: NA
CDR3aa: ASSSLTGRGTGELF

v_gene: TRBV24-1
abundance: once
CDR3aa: ATTSGQATEAF

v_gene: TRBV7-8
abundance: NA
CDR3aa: ASSNRDSQPPEQY

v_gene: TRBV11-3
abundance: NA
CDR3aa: ASSLAPGGTSGSNEQF

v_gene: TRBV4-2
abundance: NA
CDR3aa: ASSPQLLAGGPGSKNIQY

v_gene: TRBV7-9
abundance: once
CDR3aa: ASSPLAGTYYEQY

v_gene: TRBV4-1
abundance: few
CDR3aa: ASSPRGTDNEQY

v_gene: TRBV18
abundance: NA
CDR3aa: ASSQAGTDNEQF

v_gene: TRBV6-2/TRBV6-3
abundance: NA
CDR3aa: ASSYSTGEQY

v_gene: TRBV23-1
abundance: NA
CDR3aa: ASSQLSRGNTEAF

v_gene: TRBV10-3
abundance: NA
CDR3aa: AISSSGNPYEQY

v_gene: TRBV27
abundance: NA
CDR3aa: ASSFSGRGLYGYT

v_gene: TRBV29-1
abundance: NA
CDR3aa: SVGDRGSGKY

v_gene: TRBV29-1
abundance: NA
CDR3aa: SVPTGNTEAF

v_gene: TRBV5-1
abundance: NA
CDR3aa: ASRKGAPSNTGELF

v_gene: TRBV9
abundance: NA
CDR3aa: ASSVGGGGPNTEAF

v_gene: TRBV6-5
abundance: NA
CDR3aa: ASRLSGNTEAF

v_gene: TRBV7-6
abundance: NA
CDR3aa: ASSLVGGEQF

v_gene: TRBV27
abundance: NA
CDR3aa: ASSFQGVSTDTQY

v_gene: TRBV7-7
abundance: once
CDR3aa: ASSPRDFSSSEQF

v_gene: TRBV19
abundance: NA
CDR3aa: ASTSTGRGETQY

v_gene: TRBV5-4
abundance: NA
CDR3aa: ASSGYRGREY

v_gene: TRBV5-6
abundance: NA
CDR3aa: ASSGWTSFNTEAF

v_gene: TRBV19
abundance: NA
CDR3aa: ASSIKGDTEAF

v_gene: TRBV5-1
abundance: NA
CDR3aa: ASSQNYNEQF

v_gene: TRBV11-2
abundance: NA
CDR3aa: ASSPLKRGASYEQY

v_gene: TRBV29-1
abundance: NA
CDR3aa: SSREGSYGYT

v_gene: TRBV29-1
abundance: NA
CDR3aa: SVDPLTTESGEQF

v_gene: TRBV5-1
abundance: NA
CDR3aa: ASSLGRALNEQF

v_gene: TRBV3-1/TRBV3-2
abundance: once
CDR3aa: ASSQAMNTEAF

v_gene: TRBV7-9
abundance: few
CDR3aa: ASKGGGVLSPLH

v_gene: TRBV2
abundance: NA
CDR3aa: ASHGIQGVGFGANVLT

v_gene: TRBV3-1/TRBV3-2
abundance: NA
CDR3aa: ASSHLDRIDNEQF

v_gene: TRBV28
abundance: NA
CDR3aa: ASSLRGGSEAF

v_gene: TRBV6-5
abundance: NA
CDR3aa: ASSYTAGTEAF

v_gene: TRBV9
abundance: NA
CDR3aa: ASSVGPDRGTEAF

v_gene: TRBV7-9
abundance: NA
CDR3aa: ASSLGDRMNYGYT

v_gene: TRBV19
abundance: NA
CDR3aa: ASSRPGQLNYGYT

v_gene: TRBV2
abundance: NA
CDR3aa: ASKYTYEQY

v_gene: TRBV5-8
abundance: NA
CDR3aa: ASSSGTAYEKLF

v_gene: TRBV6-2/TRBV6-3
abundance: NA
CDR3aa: ASSSLSTGGVTQY

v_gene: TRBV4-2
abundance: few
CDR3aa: ASPHARIPGTASYEQY

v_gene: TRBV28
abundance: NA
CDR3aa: ASRRDRGGSNQPQH

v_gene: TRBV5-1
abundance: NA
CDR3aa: ASSSQGGNYGYT

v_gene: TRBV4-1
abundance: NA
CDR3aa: ASSQGVGSAGAIGTEAF

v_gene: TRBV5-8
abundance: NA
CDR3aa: ASSPRTGWAEAF

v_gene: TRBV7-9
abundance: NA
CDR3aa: ASSHWVGSSYNEQF